A single sample gave rise to the 27 T cell receptor beta chains below, sequenced in a study of shared clonotypes between healthy human individuals. Only in-frame clones appear in the TCRdb table, and some are missing; sequencing was by immunoSEQ multiplex PCR. This sample has roughly 2.6 million clones; approximately 92% occur once, and the top ten carry over 0.12%. The sample taken for sequencing was naive CD4+ T cells sorted from blood. The subset is: CD45RA+ positively selected. These receptors were collected from a man younger than 35 in good health.

This clone was found once. CDR3 sequence (DNA): TGTGCCTGGAGTGTCTTGGCGGGAGGGGCAGATACGCAGTATTTT. The encoded protein is CAWSVLAGGADTQYF. The chain is built from TRBV30 and TRBJ2-3; 9 bases are a match to TRBD2. Germline V lookup: CDR1 GTSNPN, CDR2 SVGIG (reference sequence). The CDR3 totals 15 residues. V lost 0 bases, J lost 4 bases, and 5 bases stayed unmatched.

J is TRBJ1-2 and V is TRBV28; no firm D call. V was pared by 3 bases and J by 2 bases, with 7 bases between. The CDR3 has 13 residues. Germline lookup yields CDR1 MDHEN and CDR2 SYDVKM. This CDR3 is CASSFVPNYGYTF. As DNA, the CDR3 is TGTGCCAGCAGTTTTGTGCCAAACTATGGCTACACCTTC.

Notes on this clone: The same CDR3 can be traced to other DNA sequences in this sample. The chain is built from TRBV9 and TRBJ2-1; 12 bases align to TRBD2. The CDR3 is 15 residues long. The trim removed 2 bases at V and 6 bases at J, leaving 3 bases unmatched. Germline V lookup: CDR1 SGDLS, CDR2 YYNGEE. The CDR3 reads CASSVSSGGANEQFF. CDR3 sequence (DNA): TGTGCCAGCAGCGTGTCTAGCGGGGGGGCCAATGAGCAGTTCTTC.

Notes on this clone: Other DNA sequences in this sample translate to the same CDR3. V gene TRBV6-5 combines with J gene TRBJ2-7; 11 nucleotides line up with TRBD2. This CDR3 is 15 amino acids long. Germline loops: CDR1 MNHEY, CDR2 SVGAGI. Unmatched junction bases numbered 3, after V lost 5 bases and J lost 0 bases. The DNA of the CDR3 is TGTGCCAGCAGTCCCGGGACTAGCGGCTCCTACGAGCAGTACTTC. The encoded protein is CASSPGTSGSYEQYF.

This clone has only a few counts. The J gene is TRBJ1-4, the V gene TRBV5-6; D remains unclear. Germline values: CDR1 SGHDT, CDR2 YYEEEE. V lost 2 bases and J lost 8, with 19 bases in between. This CDR3 spans 16 amino acids. CDR3 region: CASSLSLLQLPEKLFF. The DNA of the CDR3 is TGTGCCAGCAGCTTAAGTCTCCTTCAGTTACCGGAAAAACTGTTTTTT.

The V call is TRBV11-2, the J call TRBJ2-7, with a tentative D call TRBD1 (6 bases). Germline V CDR1 and CDR2: SGHAT, FQNNGV. There are 15 residues in the CDR3. The V end lost 6 bases, the J end lost 0 bases, and 15 bases lay between the germline ends. CDR3: CASRQAGTTSYEQYF. Here the CDR3 DNA reads TGTGCCAGCAGGCAAGCCGGGACAACCTCCTACGAGCAGTACTTC.

The V call is TRBV19, the J call TRBJ1-5; weak D call: TRBD1 (5 bases). Germline V gives CDR1 LNHDA, CDR2 SQIVND (reference sequence). This CDR3 is built from 15 residues. V lost 2 bases and J 5 bases, leaving 13 bases between the germline ends. CDR3 residues: CASSIKAGSDQPQHF. For the CDR3, the DNA is TGTGCCAGTAGTATAAAAGCAGGGAGCGATCAGCCCCAGCATTTT. The complete variable domain, with remaining parts taken from reference TRBV19 and TRBJ1-5, reads DGGITQSPKYLFRKEGQNVTLSCEQNLNHDAMYWYRQDPGQGLRLIYYSQIVNDFQKGDIAEGYSVSREKKESFPLTVTSAQKNPTAFYLCASSIKAGSDQPQHFGDGTRLSIL.

The V gene is TRBV9, the J gene TRBJ2-2; D gene unclear. The CDR3 consists of 17 residues. Per germline, CDR1 SGDLS and CDR2 YYNGEE. With 1 base removed from V and 0 bases from J, the gap between germline ends came to 13 bases. The CDR3 bases are TGTGCCAGCAGCGTAAGAACGGTCCGTTCGAACACCGGGGAGCTGTTTTTT. The encoded protein is CASSVRTVRSNTGELFF.

The J gene is TRBJ2-2, the V gene TRBV6-6; no clear D. The CDR3 has 15 amino acids. Germline V gene sequence: CDR1 MNHNY, CDR2 SVGAGI (reference sequence). Trimming pared 3 bases from V and 1 base from J, leaving 9 bases between. The CDR3 is CASSYLRQNTGELFF. The DNA for the CDR3 is TGTGCCAGCAGTTATCTCCGGCAGAACACCGGGGAGCTGTTTTTT.

The chain carries TRBV6-6 and TRBJ1-2; 8 bases are a match to TRBD1. This CDR3 region has 13 residues. J lost 3 bases, V lost 7 bases, and 4 bases had no gene match. Germline V gene data show CDR1 as MNHNY and CDR2 as SVGAGI (reference sequence). Here the CDR3 reads CASTQTGDYGYTF. CDR3 nucleotides: TGTGCCAGCACCCAGACAGGGGACTATGGCTACACCTTC.

A word on this clone: Other nucleotide sequences from this sample produce the same CDR3. The chain employs TRBV6-5 and TRBJ1-6, with 9 nucleotides matching TRBD1. The CDR3 has 14 residues. Germline V lookup: CDR1 MNHEY, CDR2 SVGAGI. V shed 5 bases, J shed 6 bases, and the junction held 2 bases outside the gene matches. CDR3 amino acids: CASSPGQGNSPLHF. For the CDR3, the DNA is TGTGCCAGCAGTCCGGGACAGGGTAATTCACCCCTCCACTTT.

This clone was seen only a few times. The chain combines TRBV5-1 with TRBJ1-5; D is possibly TRBD1 (5 bases). The V and J ends lost 4 bases and 4 bases respectively, with 9 bases between them. The CDR3 contains 13 residues. Germline assignment: CDR1 SGHRS and CDR2 YFSETQ. The DNA of the CDR3 is TGCGCCAGCAGCACAGGTGAGAATCAGCCCCAGCATTTT. Translation gives CASSTGENQPQHF.

Regarding this clone: At the DNA level, this CDR3 is encoded by other sequences in the same sample as well. The chain carries TRBV30 and TRBJ1-1; 8 bases line up with TRBD1. The CDR3 length is 15 residues. With 1 base clipped from V and 2 bases from J, the junction kept 6 bases outside the gene matches. Germline lookup yields CDR1 GTSNPN and CDR2 SVGIG (reference sequence). CDR3 sequence (DNA): TGTGCCTGGAGTGGCAGGGGGCGCGGAAACACTGAAGCTTTCTTT. This sequence encodes CAWSGRGRGNTEAFF.

The CDR3 DNA is TGTGCCAGCAGTCATAGGGGACTAGCGGGAGGGAATGAGCAGTTCTTC. It yields the protein CASSHRGLAGGNEQFF. The chain is built from TRBV5-6 and TRBJ2-1, with 16 nucleotides matching TRBD2. Germline CDR1 and CDR2: SGHDT and YYEEEE. Unmatched junction bases numbered 6, after V lost 5 bases and J lost 7 bases. This CDR3 is 16 amino acids long. The complete variable domain, with remaining parts taken from reference TRBV5-6 and TRBJ2-1, reads DAGVTQSPTHLIKTRGQQVTLRCSPKSGHDTVSWYQQALGQGPQFIFQYYEEEERQRGNFPDRFSGHQFPNYSSELNVNALLLGDSALYLCASSHRGLAGGNEQFFGPGTRLTVL.

The chain carries TRBV9 and TRBJ2-7; TRBD2 matches 10 bases. Germline V gene data show CDR1 as SGDLS and CDR2 as YYNGEE. There are 13 residues in the CDR3. V shed 1 base, J shed 7 bases, and the junction held 2 bases outside the gene matches. The CDR3 loop reads CASSVTSGTEQYF. CDR3 coding DNA: TGTGCCAGCAGCGTAACTAGCGGGACGGAGCAGTACTTC. The whole variable domain, filled in from reference TRBV9 and TRBJ2-7, reads DSGVTQTPKHLITATGQRVTLRCSPRSGDLSVYWYQQSLDQGLQFLIQYYNGEERAKGNILERFSAQQFPDLHSELNLSSLELGDSALYFCASSVTSGTEQYFGPGTRLTVT.

The chain couples TRBV6-8 to TRBJ2-2, with no clear D. V shed 1 base and J shed 6 bases, with 6 bases lying between them. The CDR3 sequence is 13 residues long. Germline lookup yields CDR1 MNHGY and CDR2 SAAAGT. CDR3 DNA: TGTGCCAGCAGTTACTACAAGCCCGGGGAGCTGTTTTTT. Amino acid sequence: CASSYYKPGELFF.

This clone occurred once. The chain joins TRBV18 to TRBJ2-5; perhaps D is TRBD1 or TRBD2 (5 bases each). Trimming took 4 bases from V and 5 from J, leaving 14 bases between them. Germline values: CDR1 KGHSH, CDR2 LQKENI. The CDR3 extends over 14 amino acids. CDR3 residues: CASSLPGARETQYF. The CDR3 DNA sequence: TGTGCCAGCTCACTGCCCGGGGCCCGGGAGACCCAGTACTTC.

The chain has TRBV27 and TRBJ1-1; D might be TRBD1 (5 bases). V dropped 2 bases and J dropped 5 bases, with 12 bases sitting between them. Germline V gene data show CDR1 as MNHEY and CDR2 as SMNVEV (reference sequence). The CDR3 is made up of 14 amino acids. CDR3 nucleotides: TGTGCCAGCAGTTTAGAGCCGGGGGGGACTGAAGCTTTCTTT. Protein product: CASSLEPGGTEAFF.

J is TRBJ1-5 and V is TRBV6-6; 8 positions match TRBD1. Germline CDR1 MNHNY, CDR2 SVGAGI (reference sequence). CDR3 length: 14 residues. V shed 5 bases and J 6 bases; nucleotides not matched to a gene: 6. CDR3 in amino acids: CASSGGQGGQPQHF. DNA of the CDR3: TGTGCCAGCAGTGGAGGACAGGGAGGTCAGCCCCAGCATTTT.

The rearrangement links TRBV4-1 to TRBJ1-5; D not certain. V gave up 4 bases and J gave up 2 bases, with 9 bases separating them. The germline V gene has CDR1 MGHRA and CDR2 YSYEKL. The CDR3 runs to 14 residues. The DNA for the CDR3 is TGCGCCAGCAGCCTTCGGGAGGGCAATCAGCCCCAGCATTTT. It translates to CASSLREGNQPQHF.

As to this clone: The sample holds other DNA sequences that translate to the same CDR3. The CDR3, as DNA: TGCAGTGCTAGCGGCACAGATACGCAGTATTTT. Translation: CSASGTDTQYF. The rearrangement links TRBV20-1 to TRBJ2-3, with unresolved D. Germline V gene sequence: CDR1 DFQATT, CDR2 SNEGSKA (reference sequence). Trimming removed 3 bases from V and 1 base from J, with 2 bases in between. The CDR3 runs 11 residues.

The chain employs TRBV5-1 and TRBJ2-2; 8 bases match TRBD1. In germline, CDR1 is SGHRS, CDR2 YFSETQ. V shed 0 bases, J shed 5 bases, and the junction held 6 bases outside the gene matches. This CDR3 has 16 residues. This CDR3 reads CASSLADRAETGELFF. The CDR3 bases are TGCGCCAGCAGCTTGGCGGACAGGGCGGAGACCGGGGAGCTGTTTTTT.

J is TRBJ2-2 and V is TRBV5-1; possible D gene TRBD2, 5 bases. V was trimmed by 4 bases and J by 8 bases, leaving 9 bases between them. CDR1 and CDR2 (germline): SGHRS, YFSETQ. The CDR3 sequence is 12 residues long. This CDR3 reads CASSEGLGELFF. The CDR3 nucleotides are TGCGCCAGCAGCGAAGGACTGGGGGAGCTGTTTTTT.

The V and J genes are TRBV5-4 and TRBJ1-6, with D tentatively TRBD1 (6 bases). The CDR3 is 15 residues long. V dropped 4 bases and J dropped 7 bases, with 15 bases sitting between them. Germline assignment: CDR1 SGHNT and CDR2 YYREEE (reference sequence). In nucleotides, the CDR3 is TGTGCCAGCAGCGGGGGCGGGGTTTCAAATTCACCCCTCCACTTT. It translates to CASSGGGVSNSPLHF.

This chain connects TRBV7-9 to TRBJ2-2, with 12 bases lining up with TRBD2. This CDR3 has 17 residues. CDR1 SEHNR and CDR2 FQNEAQ come from the germline V gene (reference sequence). J lost 1 base, V lost 5 bases, and 5 bases had no gene match. CDR3 sequence: CASSKTSGGRNTGELFF. Here the CDR3 DNA reads TGTGCCAGCAGCAAGACTAGCGGGGGAAGGAACACCGGGGAGCTGTTTTTT. The full variable domain, in which reference TRBV7-9 and TRBJ2-2 provide the parts outside the CDR3, is DTGVSQNPRHKITKRGQNVTFRCDPISEHNRLYWYRQTLGQGPEFLTYFQNEAQLEKSRLLSDRFSAERPKGSFSTLEIQRTEQGDSAMYLCASSKTSGGRNTGELFFGEGSRLTVL.

The gene calls are TRBV14 and TRBJ1-5; D gene unclear. This CDR3 spans 13 amino acids. CDR1 and CDR2 from the germline V gene are SGHDN and FVKESK. V lost 0 bases, J lost 3 bases, and 3 bases lay in between. CDR3 in DNA: TGTGCCAGCAGCCAAGACCACAATCAGCCCCAGCATTTT. Amino acids: CASSQDHNQPQHF.

This clone appeared once. The rearrangement links TRBV5-1 to TRBJ1-1, with TRBD1 as a possible D gene (6 bases). Trimming removed 4 bases at V and 3 bases at J, with 13 bases between. The CDR3 contains 14 residues. CDR1 is SGHRS and CDR2 is YFSETQ in the germline V gene. CDR3 residues: CASSQGTPYTEAFF. DNA for the CDR3: TGCGCCAGCAGCCAGGGGACACCTTACACTGAAGCTTTCTTT.